The sequence of this T cell receptor beta chain was determined in a study of blood T cell repertoires in COVID-19. Study context: Sites across the United States, Italy and Spain contributed samples from acute and convalescent COVID-19.

Patients from Seattle were sampled longitudinally, starting during active infection. The sample holds a few counts of this clone. Source study methods: Estimation of nucleated cell counts was performed using reference gene primer amplification. The method was immunoSEQ multiplex PCR; TCRdb's version includes in-frame clones alone and lacks a portion of them. The DNA was the basis for D and trimming; V, J and clone size are from that table. The sample lists roughly 120,000 clones, approximately 89% occurring once. Germline V gene data show CDR1 as KGHSH and CDR2 as LQKENI. V lost 4 bases, J lost 1 base, and 4 bases lay in between. This CDR3 is 12 amino acids long.

Sequencing was performed on peripheral blood. The sequence was collected from a woman of 80 years or more with COVID-19, enrolled during active disease. J is TRBJ1-1 and V is TRBV18; D unresolved. As DNA, the CDR3 is TGTGCCAGCTCACATAAGAACACTGAAGCTTTCTTT. This codes for CASSHKNTEAFF.